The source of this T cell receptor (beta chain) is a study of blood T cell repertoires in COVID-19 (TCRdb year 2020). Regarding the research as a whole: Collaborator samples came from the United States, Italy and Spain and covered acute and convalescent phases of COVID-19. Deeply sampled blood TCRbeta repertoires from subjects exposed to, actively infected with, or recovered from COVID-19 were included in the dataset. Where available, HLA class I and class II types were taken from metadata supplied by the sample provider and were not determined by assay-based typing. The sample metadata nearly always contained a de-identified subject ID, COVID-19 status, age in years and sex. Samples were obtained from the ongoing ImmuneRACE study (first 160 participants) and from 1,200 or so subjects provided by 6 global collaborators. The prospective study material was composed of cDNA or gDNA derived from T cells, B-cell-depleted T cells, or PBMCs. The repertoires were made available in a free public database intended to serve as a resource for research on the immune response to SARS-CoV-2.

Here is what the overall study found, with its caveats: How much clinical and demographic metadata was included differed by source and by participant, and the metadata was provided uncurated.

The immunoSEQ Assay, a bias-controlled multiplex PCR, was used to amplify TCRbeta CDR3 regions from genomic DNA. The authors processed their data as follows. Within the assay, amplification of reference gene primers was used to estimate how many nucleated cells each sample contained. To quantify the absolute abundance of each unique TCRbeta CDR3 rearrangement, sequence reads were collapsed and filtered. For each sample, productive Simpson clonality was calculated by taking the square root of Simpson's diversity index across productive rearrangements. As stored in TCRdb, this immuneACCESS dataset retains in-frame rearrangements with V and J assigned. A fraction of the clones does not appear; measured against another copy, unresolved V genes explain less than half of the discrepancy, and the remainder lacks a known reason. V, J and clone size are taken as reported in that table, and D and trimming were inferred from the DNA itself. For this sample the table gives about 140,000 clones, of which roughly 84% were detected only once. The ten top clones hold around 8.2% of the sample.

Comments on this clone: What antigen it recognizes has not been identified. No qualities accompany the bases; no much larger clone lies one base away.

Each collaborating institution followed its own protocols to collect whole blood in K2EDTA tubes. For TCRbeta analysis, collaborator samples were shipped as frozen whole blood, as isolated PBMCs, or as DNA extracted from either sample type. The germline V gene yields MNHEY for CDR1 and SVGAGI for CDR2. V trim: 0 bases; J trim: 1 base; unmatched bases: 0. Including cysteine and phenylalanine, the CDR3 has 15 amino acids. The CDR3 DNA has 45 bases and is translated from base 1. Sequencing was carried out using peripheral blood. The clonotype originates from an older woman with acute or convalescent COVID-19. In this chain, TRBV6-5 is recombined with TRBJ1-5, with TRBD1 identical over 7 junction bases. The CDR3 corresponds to CASSYSQGSNQPQHF. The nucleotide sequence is TGTGCCAGCAGTTACTCACAGGGGAGCAATCAGCCCCAGCATTTT.